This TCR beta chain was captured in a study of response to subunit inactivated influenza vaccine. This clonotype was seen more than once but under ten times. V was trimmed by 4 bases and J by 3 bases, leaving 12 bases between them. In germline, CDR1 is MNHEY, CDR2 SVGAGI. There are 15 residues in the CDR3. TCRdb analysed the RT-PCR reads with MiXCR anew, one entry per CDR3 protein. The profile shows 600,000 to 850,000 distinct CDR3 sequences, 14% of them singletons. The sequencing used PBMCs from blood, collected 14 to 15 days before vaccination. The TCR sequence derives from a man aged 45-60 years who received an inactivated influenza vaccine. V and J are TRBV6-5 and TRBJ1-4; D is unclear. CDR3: CASSSWGGANEKLFF. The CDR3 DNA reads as TGTGCCAGCAGTTCCTGGGGTGGGGCTAATGAAAAACTGTTTTTT.